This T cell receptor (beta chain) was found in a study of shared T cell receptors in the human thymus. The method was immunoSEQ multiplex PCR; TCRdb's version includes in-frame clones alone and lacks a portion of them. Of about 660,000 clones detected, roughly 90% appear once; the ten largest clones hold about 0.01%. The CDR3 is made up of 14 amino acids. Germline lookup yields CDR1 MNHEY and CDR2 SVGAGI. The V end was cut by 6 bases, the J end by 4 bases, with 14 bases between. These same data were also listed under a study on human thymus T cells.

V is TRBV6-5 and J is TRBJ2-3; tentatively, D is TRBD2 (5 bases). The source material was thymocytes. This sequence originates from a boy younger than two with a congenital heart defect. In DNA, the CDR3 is TGTGCCAGCAGCCTCCCCGGGCGGGCAGATACGCAGTATTTT. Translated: CASSLPGRADTQYF.